This TCR beta chain was recovered during a study of CD8 T cells in Susac syndrome. Sequencing targeted TCR beta in blood CD8+ and CD4+ T cells. TEMRA cells were FACS-enriched, with CD8+ and CD4+ T cells isolated negatively. An input of 0.5 to 1 ug of RNA was subjected to reverse transcription using random hexamers. A multiplex approach, immunoSEQ multiplex PCR, amplified TCR beta CDR3 across 54 Vbeta and 13 Jbeta. TCRdb reprocessed the immunoSEQ multiplex PCR reads via MiXCR and lists one record per CDR3 protein. The sample contains 150,000 or so distinct CDR3 sequences, around 94% of which appear only once. The sequence came from a human donor in good health. Material: CD4+ T cells from PBMCs.

CDR3 amino acids: CASRPAQAETQYF. The CDR3 nucleotides read TGTGCCAGCAGGCCCGCACAGGCGGAGACCCAGTACTTC. The V gene is TRBV12-3 or TRBV12-4, the J gene TRBJ2-5; possible D gene TRBD1, 5 bases. CDR3 length: 13 residues. The V and J ends lost 6 bases and 5 bases respectively, with 13 bases between them.